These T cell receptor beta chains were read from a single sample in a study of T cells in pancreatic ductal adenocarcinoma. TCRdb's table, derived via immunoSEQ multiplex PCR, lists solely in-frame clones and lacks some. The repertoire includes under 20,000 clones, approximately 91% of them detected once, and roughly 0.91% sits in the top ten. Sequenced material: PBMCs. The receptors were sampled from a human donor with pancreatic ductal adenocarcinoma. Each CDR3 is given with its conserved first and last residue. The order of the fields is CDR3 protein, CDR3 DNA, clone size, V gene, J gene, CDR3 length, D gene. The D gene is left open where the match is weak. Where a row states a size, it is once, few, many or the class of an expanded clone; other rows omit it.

CASSQDSYMDEKLFF	TGCGCCAGCAGCCAAGATTCTTACATGGATGAAAAACTGTTTTTT	few	TRBV4-3	TRBJ1-4	15	-
CAWTPRGLNTEAFF	TGTGCCTGGACCCCCAGGGGGTTGAACACTGAAGCTTTCTTT	few	TRBV30	TRBJ1-1	14	TRBD1
CASSHSPLEGGDGYTF	TGCGCCAGCAGCCACTCTCCCCTCGAAGGGGGCGATGGCTACACCTTC	-	TRBV4-3	TRBJ1-2	16	TRBD1
CASSVQGASVAEAFF	TGTGCCAGCAGTGTACAGGGGGCTAGTGTCGCTGAAGCTTTCTTT	-	TRBV2	TRBJ1-1	15	TRBD1
CATSRDGNSYNEQFF	TGTGCCACCAGCAGAGACGGGAACTCCTACAATGAGCAGTTCTTC	-	TRBV15	TRBJ2-1	15	-
CASSSASTGTNTEAFF	TGTGCCAGCAGTTCCGCCTCGACAGGGACAAACACTGAAGCTTTCTTT	-	TRBV28	TRBJ1-1	16	TRBD1
CASSLGLTGTTYEQYF	TGTGCCAGCAGTTTAGGACTTACAGGGACTACCTACGAGCAGTACTTC	-	TRBV28	TRBJ2-7	16	-
CAISEASGTGDTGYTF	TGTGCCATCAGTGAGGCCTCCGGGACAGGGGACACCGGCTACACCTTC	-	TRBV10-3	TRBJ1-2	16	TRBD1
CASSFQPGLRYSGNTIYF	TGTGCCAGCAGCTTCCAGCCGGGTCTTCGATACTCTGGAAACACCATATATTTT	few	TRBV7-9	TRBJ1-3	18	-
CASSSRRENEKLFF	TGTGCCAGCAGCTCCAGACGGGAAAATGAAAAACTGTTTTTT	-	TRBV7-9	TRBJ1-4	14	-
CASMRSPLDGYTF	TGTGCCAGCATGAGGTCCCCCTTGGATGGCTACACCTTC	-	TRBV7-6	TRBJ1-2	13	-
CAWSVSREQYF	TGTGCCTGGAGTGTCTCGCGGGAGCAGTACTTC	-	TRBV30	TRBJ2-7	11	-